This T cell receptor beta chain stems from a study of shared clonotypes between healthy human individuals. Note on this clone: Its antigen is not known.

This CDR3 is 15 amino acids long. V lost 7 bases and J 6 bases, leaving 18 bases between the germline ends. Germline CDR1 reads LNHDA; CDR2 reads SQIVND (reference sequence). Evenly divided among several immunoSEQ plates was the genomic DNA of each subset. Method: immunoSEQ multiplex PCR; TCRdb's copy keeps in-frame clones and lacks some. The sample has about 1 million clones; more than 65% are singletons. Overall study findings and caveats: Shared across four donors were roughly 4.7% of the naive CD4 clonotypes.

This clonotype originated in a man younger than 35 in good health. This chain uses TRBV19 with TRBJ1-4, with D perhaps matching TRBD1 (5 bases). The sequencing sample was made of memory CD4+ T cells sorted from blood. As to subset: CD45RA-negative fraction. The CDR3 DNA is TGTGCCAGTAAACGCACCGGGACGGCCGATGAAAAACTGTTTTTT. It codes for CASKRTGTADEKLFF.